The clone carrying this T cell receptor (beta chain) was observed a handful of times. TCRbeta library construction was performed incorporating unique molecular identifiers. MiXCR, applied by TCRdb to the PCR reads, yields one record per CDR3 protein. This sample has 350,000 to 450,000 distinct CDR3 sequences, with just over 20% found just once. The sample is drawn from a study of T-cell reconstitution after alpha-beta-depleted transplantation in children. V was trimmed by 3 bases and J by 9 bases, leaving 9 bases between them. Germline V lookup: CDR1 GTSNPN, CDR2 SVGIG (reference sequence). The CDR3 runs 11 residues.

V is TRBV30 and J is TRBJ2-1, with a weak D call TRBD1 (5 bases). The TCR sequence derives from a human donor who donated a stem cell graft to a child with acute myeloid leukemia. The sequences come from PBMCs from the stem cell graft donor, collected from the stem cell graft. This CDR3 reads CAWRAGFEQFF. The CDR3, as DNA: TGTGCCTGGAGAGCAGGGTTTGAGCAGTTCTTC.